This note documents a single TCR beta chain sequence. Antigen: not known. This entry belongs to a study of long-term antiretroviral therapy in people with HIV. The study, taken as a whole, reports: The clones with expansion before ART were dominant in the repertoire at all time points. Controls had broader CDR3 length ranges than HIV repertoires did. Neither ART adherence, viral resistance nor therapy changes were documented.

Version v3.0 of the immunoSEQ assay ran at survey level. This table comes from immunoSEQ multiplex PCR, and its TCRdb copy is limited to in-frame clones, with some not included. The sample has over 15,000 clones; around 88% are singletons. The CDR3 consists of 17 residues. The J segment lost 7 bases and the V segment lost 3 bases, leaving 16 bases of the junction unmatched. Germline loops: CDR1 SNHLY, CDR2 FYNNEI. The receptor was derived from a woman aged 30 to 39 with HIV. The rearrangement uses TRBV2 and TRBJ2-7, with TRBD1 matching 9 bases. Material: unsorted PBMCs, obtained more than 2.2 years before starting antiretroviral therapy. CDR3 coding DNA: TGTGCCAGCAGTGATCGGACAGGGGTCATCTCTCGACGGGAGCAGTACTTC. It specifies CASSDRTGVISRREQYF.